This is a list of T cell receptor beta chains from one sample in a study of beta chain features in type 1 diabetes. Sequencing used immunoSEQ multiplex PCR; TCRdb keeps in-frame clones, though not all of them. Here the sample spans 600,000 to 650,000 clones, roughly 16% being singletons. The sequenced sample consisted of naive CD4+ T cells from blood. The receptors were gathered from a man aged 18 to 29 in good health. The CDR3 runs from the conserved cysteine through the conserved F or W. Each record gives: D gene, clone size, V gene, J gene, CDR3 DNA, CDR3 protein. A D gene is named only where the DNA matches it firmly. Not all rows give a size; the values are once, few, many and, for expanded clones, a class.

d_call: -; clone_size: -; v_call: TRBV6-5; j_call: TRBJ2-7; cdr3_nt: TGTGCCAGCAGGCTTTCCTCAGGGCAATTCTACGAGCAGTACTTC; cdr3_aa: CASRLSSGQFYEQYF
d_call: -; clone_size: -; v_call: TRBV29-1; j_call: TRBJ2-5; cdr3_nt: TGCAGCGTTGAAGGGCGGCTACTACAAGAGACCCAGTACTTC; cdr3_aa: CSVEGRLLQETQYF
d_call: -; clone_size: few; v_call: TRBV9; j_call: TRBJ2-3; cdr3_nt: TGTGCCAGCAGCGTAGAAGATACGCAGTATTTT; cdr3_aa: CASSVEDTQYF
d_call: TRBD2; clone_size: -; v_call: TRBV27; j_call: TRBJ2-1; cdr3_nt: TGTGCCAGCAGTTTACCCGCGGGAGGAGTCAAGAATGAGCAGTTCTTC; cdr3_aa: CASSLPAGGVKNEQFF
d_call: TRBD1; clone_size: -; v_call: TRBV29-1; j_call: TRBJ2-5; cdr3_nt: TGCAGCGTTGGAGGACAGGGCCTTGAGGAGACCCAGTACTTC; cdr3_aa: CSVGGQGLEETQYF
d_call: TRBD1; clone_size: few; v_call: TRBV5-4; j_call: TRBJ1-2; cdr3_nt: TGTGCCAGCACCACAGGACAGGCTAACTATGGCTACACCTTC; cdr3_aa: CASTTGQANYGYTF
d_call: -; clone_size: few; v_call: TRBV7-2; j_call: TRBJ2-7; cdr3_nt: TGTGCCAGCACCCCACCCCCGGGGCTAAACGAGCAGTACTTC; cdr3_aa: CASTPPPGLNEQYF
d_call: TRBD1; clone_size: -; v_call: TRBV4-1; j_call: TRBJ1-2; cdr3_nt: TGCGCCAGCAGCCACGGGGACAGGGTAAATGGCTACACCTTC; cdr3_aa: CASSHGDRVNGYTF
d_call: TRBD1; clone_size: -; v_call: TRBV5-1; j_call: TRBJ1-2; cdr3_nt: TGCGCCAGCAGCTTGTCTGGACAGGCTACCTATGGCTACACCTTC; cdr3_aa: CASSLSGQATYGYTF
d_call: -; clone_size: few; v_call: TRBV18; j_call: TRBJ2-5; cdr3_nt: TGTGCCAGCTCACCAAAGGGGACCCAGTACTTC; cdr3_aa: CASSPKGTQYF
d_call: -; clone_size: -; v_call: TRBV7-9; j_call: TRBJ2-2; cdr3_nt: TGTGCCAGCAGCTTTGGTGCGGGGAACACCGGGGAGCTGTTTTTT; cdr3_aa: CASSFGAGNTGELFF
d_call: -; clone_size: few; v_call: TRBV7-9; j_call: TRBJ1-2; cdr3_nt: TGTGCCAGCAGGTCAGTCAGGCGGACCCGTGGCTACACCTTC; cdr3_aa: CASRSVRRTRGYTF
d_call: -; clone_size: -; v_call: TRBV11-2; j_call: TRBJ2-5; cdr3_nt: TGTGCCAGCAGCTTAGGGGGTTTTCAGGGCCAGTACTTC; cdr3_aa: CASSLGGFQGQYF
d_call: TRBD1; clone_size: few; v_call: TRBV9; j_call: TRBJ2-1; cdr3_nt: TGTGCCAGCAGCGTAGGTCAGGGGGCTGAGCAGTTCTTC; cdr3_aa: CASSVGQGAEQFF
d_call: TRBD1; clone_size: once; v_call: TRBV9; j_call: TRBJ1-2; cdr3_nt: TGTGCCAGCAGCGTGGACAGGGATTATGGCTACACCTTC; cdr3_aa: CASSVDRDYGYTF
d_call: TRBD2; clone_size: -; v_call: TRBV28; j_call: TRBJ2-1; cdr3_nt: TGTGCCAGCAGTTTACCCGGGAGGCCCTCCTACAATGAGCAGTTCTTC; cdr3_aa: CASSLPGRPSYNEQFF
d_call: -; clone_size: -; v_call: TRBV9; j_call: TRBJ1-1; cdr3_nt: TGTGCCAGCAGCAATCGAGGTATGAACACTGAAGCTTTCTTT; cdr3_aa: CASSNRGMNTEAFF
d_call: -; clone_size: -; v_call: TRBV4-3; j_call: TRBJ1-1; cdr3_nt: TGCGCCAGCAGCCGAACTTCGTGGGGCCCCACTGAAGCTTTCTTT; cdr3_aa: CASSRTSWGPTEAFF
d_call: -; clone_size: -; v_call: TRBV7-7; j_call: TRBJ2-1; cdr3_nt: TGTGCCAGCAGCCCCACCGGCTTGCGGAGCTACGATGAGCAGTTCTTC; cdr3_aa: CASSPTGLRSYDEQFF
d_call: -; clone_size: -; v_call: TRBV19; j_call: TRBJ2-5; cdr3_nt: TGTGCCAGTGGCTCAGGGGAGGTCGGGAAGACCCAGTACTTC; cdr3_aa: CASGSGEVGKTQYF